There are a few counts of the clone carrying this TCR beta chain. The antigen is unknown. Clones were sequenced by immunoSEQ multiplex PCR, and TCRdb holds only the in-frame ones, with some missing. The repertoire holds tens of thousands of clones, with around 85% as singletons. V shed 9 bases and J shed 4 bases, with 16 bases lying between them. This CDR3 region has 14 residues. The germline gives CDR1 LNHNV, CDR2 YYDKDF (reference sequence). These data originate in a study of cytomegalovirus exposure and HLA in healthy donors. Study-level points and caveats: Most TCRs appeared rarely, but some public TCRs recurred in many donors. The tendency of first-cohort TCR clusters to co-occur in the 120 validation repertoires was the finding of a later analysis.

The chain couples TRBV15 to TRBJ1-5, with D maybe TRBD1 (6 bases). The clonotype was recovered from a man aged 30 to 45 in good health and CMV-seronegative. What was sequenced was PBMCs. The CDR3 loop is CATKPGHTNQPQHF. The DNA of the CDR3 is TGTGCCACTAAACCGGGACATACGAATCAGCCCCAGCATTTT.